The TCR beta chain described here comes from a study of response to subunit inactivated influenza vaccine. Germline assignment: CDR1 SGHKS and CDR2 YYEKEE (reference sequence). The trim removed 4 bases at V and 6 bases at J, leaving 10 bases unmatched. This CDR3 spans 16 amino acids. Study-wide points: Authors suggested few new T cells are recruited by each seasonal influenza vaccination.

TCRdb redid the calling of the RT-PCR reads with MiXCR, one entry per CDR3 protein. The data contain about 520,000 distinct CDR3 sequences, approximately 24% of them seen just once; the ten biggest clones take up under 2.5%. Turning to this clonotype: Its specificity is not known.

The receptor was derived from a man in his forties or fifties who received an inactivated influenza vaccine. This rearrangement joins TRBV5-5 to TRBJ1-5; 10 bases match TRBD1. The sample was CD4+ T cells sorted from PBMCs, taken more than 4 days after vaccination. The CDR3 spells CASSAPGTGDGQPQHF. The CDR3 DNA follows: TGTGCCAGCAGCGCACCCGGGACAGGGGACGGTCAGCCCCAGCATTTT.